The subject of this entry is one TCR beta chain. Antigen: not known. The data derive from a study of vaccination and CD4 T cells after COVID-19. Scientists ran DNA taken from cultured CD4+ T cells through the Oncomine TCR Beta short-read assay for sequencing. MiXCR was run by TCRdb on the PCR reads, yielding one entry per CDR3 protein. The repertoire consists of approximately 24,000 distinct CDR3 sequences, with 40% to 50% occurring once and the leading ten covering 4.1%. Germline V gene lookup returns CDR1 DFQATT and CDR2 SNEGSKA (reference sequence). The germline V and J ends were trimmed by 5 bases and 0 bases, with 19 bases remaining between them. This CDR3 region has 17 residues. The time point was: late sampling 161 to 241 days after vaccination in three convalescent patients. This sample's treatment: approximately nine-day PBMC culture with coronavirus spike peptide pools or control peptides (ViraFEST assay).

Sequencing used CD4+ T cells from blood, cultured in vitro, obtained about 7 months after SARS-CoV-2 vaccination. The V gene is TRBV20-1, the J gene TRBJ2-2; the D is unclear. The TCR was taken from a human donor who had recovered from COVID-19. The CDR3 DNA reads as TGCAGTGCTTACGAAGGGTTCAACTACGCGAACACCGGGGAGCTGTTTTTT. Amino acids: CSAYEGFNYANTGELFF.